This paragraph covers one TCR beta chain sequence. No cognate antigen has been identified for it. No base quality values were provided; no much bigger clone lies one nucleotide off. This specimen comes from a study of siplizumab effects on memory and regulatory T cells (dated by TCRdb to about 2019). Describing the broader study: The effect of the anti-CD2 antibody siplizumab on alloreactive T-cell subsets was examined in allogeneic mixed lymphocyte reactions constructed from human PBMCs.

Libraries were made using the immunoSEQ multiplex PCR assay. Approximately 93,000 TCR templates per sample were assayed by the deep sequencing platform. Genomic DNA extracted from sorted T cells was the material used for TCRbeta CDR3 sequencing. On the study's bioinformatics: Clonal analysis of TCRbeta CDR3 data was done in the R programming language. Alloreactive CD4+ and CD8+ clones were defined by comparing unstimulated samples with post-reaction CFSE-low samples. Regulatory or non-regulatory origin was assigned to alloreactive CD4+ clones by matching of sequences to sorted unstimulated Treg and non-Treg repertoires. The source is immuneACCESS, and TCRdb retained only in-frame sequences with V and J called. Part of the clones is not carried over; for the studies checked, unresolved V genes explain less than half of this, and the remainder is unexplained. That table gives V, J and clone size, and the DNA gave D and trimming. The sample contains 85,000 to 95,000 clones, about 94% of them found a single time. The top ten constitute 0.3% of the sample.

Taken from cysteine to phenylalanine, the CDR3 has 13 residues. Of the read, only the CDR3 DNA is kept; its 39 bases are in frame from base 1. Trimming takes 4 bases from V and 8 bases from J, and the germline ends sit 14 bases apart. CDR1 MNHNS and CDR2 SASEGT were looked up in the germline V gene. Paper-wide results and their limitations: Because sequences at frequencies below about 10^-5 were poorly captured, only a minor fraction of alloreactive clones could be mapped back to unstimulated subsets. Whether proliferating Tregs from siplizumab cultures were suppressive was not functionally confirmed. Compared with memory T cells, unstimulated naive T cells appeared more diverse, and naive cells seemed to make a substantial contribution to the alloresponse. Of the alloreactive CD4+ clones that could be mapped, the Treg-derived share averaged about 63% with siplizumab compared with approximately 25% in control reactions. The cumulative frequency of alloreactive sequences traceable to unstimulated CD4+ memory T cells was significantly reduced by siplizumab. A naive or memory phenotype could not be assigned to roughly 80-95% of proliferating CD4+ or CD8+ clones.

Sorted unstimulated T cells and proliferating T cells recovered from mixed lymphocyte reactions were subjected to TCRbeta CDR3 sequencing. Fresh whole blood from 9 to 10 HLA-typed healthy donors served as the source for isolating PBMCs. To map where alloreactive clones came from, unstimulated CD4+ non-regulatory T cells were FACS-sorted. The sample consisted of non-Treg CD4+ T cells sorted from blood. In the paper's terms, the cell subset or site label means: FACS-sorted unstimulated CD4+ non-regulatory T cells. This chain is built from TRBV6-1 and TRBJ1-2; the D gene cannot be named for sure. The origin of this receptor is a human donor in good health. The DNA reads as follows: TGTGCCAGCAGTGCTGCCCCATCGGCGGGCTACACCTTC. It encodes CASSAAPSAGYTF.